This T cell receptor (beta chain) was sequenced during a study of TIL therapy for anti-PD-1-resistant metastatic lung cancer. V lost 7 bases and J 1 base, leaving 2 bases between the germline ends. Germline V lookup: CDR1 SNHLY, CDR2 FYNNEI. The CDR3 is made up of 11 amino acids. Time point defined: pre-treatment sample, taken before nivolumab and TIL therapy. Pleural nodules or supraclavicular lymph nodes made up most of the excised metastases sampled. The libraries were made with immunoSEQ v3. The table came from immunoSEQ multiplex PCR; TCRdb's copy has only in-frame clones and leaves some out. Of roughly 28,000 clones listed, approximately 57% are singletons.

The TCR was taken from a woman aged 30-79 years with non-small cell lung cancer. The chain couples TRBV2 to TRBJ2-1; D ambiguous. The material was tumor tissue, obtained at baseline. The CDR3 DNA follows: TGTGCCAGCACATCCTACAATGAGCAGTTCTTC. Its translation: CASTSYNEQFF.